Listed below are T cell receptor beta chains from one sample, sequenced in a study of memory CD4+ T cells and cytomegalovirus serostatus. TCRdb's copy holds only in-frame clones and misses some; the assay was immunoSEQ multiplex PCR. The table shows some 80,000 clones, with 80% occurring only once. Sequenced sample: memory CD4+ T cells from blood. The receptor set was obtained from an adult in good health and CMV-seronegative. The CDR3 runs from the conserved cysteine through the conserved F or W. D genes are given only for firm matches. The size entry is marked missing in some rows and otherwise reads once, few, many or a size class.

d_call j_call v_call clone_size cdr3_aa cdr3_nt
TRBD1 TRBJ1-6 TRBV18 once CASSPPSGGINSPLHF TGTGCCAGCTCACCACCCTCAGGGGGCATTAATTCACCCCTCCACTTT
. TRBJ2-2 TRBV10-3 . CAISFEGVNTGELFF TGTGCCATCAGTTTTGAGGGGGTTAACACCGGGGAGCTGTTTTTT
TRBD1 TRBJ1-1 TRBV5-6 . CASSMAGTGPFSETFF TGTGCCAGCAGTATGGCCGGGACAGGGCCGTTCTCCGAGACTTTCTTT
. TRBJ2-7 TRBV27 . CASSLLGGTFEQYF TGTGCCAGCAGTTTATTGGGGGGCACGTTCGAGCAGTACTTC
. TRBJ1-1 TRBV6-1 . CASSYQRNTEAFF TGTGCCAGCAGTTATCAAAGAAACACTGAAGCTTTCTTT
TRBD1 TRBJ1-4 TRBV5-1 . CASSPGQGMGKRLFF TGCGCCAGCAGCCCTGGACAGGGGATGGGCAAAAGACTGTTTTTT
. TRBJ1-5 TRBV18 . CASSPPGAAGNQPQHF TGTGCCAGCTCACCGCCCGGGGCGGCGGGAAATCAGCCCCAGCATTTT
. TRBJ2-7 TRBV10-3 . CAISESPYEQYF TGTGCCATCAGTGAGTCGCCATACGAGCAGTACTTC
. TRBJ2-7 TRBV6-6 . CASSYTRQGWEQYF TGTGCCAGCAGTTACACGAGGCAGGGGTGGGAGCAGTACTTC
TRBD1 TRBJ1-1 TRBV7-9 . CATSLSTGGNTEAFF TGTGCCACCTCTCTCTCCACAGGGGGGAACACTGAAGCTTTCTTT
. TRBJ1-3 TRBV28 . CASRPGHFSGNTIYF TGTGCCAGCAGACCCGGCCACTTCTCTGGAAACACCATATATTTT
. TRBJ1-1 TRBV18 . CASWRGGMNTEAFF TGTGCCAGCTGGAGGGGGGGAATGAACACTGAAGCTTTCTTT
. TRBJ2-7 TRBV5-1 . CASSRTGPPDEQYF TGCGCCAGCAGCCGAACCGGACCCCCTGACGAGCAGTACTTC
. TRBJ1-4 TRBV30 . CAWSRGVNEKLFF TGTGCCTGGAGTCGGGGAGTTAATGAAAAACTGTTTTTT
. TRBJ1-5 TRBV18 . CASSAGTLDGRPFNQPQHF TGTGCCAGCTCAGCCGGGACCCTCGACGGCCGTCCTTTCAATCAGCCCCAGCATTTT
. TRBJ1-5 TRBV7-2 . CASSLMSNQPQHF TGTGCCAGCAGCTTAATGAGCAATCAGCCCCAGCATTTT